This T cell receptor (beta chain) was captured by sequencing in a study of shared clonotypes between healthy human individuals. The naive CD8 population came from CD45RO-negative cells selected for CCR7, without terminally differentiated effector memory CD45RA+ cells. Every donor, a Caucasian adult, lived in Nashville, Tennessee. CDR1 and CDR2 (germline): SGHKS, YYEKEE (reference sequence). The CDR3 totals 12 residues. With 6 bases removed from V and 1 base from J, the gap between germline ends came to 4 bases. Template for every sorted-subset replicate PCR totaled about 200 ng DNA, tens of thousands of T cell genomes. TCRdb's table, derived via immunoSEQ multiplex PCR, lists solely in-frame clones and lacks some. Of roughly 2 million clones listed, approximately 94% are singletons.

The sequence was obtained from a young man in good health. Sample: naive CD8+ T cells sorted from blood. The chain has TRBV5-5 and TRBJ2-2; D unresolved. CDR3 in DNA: TGTGCCAGCAACTGGAACACCGGGGAGCTGTTTTTT. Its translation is CASNWNTGELFF.